Reported below is one T cell receptor (beta chain). Its antigen is not identified. The V and J ends lost 4 bases and 3 bases, in that order; junction bases with no gene match: 8. The CDR3 extends over 15 amino acids. CDR1 MGHDK and CDR2 SYGVNS come from the germline V gene. These data belong to a study of identical twins. General study findings and limits: Some out-of-frame alpha sequences were shared by twins, and these showed excess low generation probability. Insertions were fewer in abundant cord blood beta clonotypes, whereas memory repertoires showed none of this pattern. Among monozygotic twins, out-of-frame TCR alpha sharing exceeded what models predicted. It was cross-sectional statistical analysis, not following the same donors, that the conclusions relied on.

A single record per CDR3 protein comes from TCRdb applying MiXCR to the 5' RACE reads. The sample has a few hundred thousand distinct CDR3 sequences, around 15% seen once. These data also formed part of another study, on yellow fever vaccine responses in identical twins.

This chain connects TRBV25-1 to TRBJ2-5; 7 positions match TRBD1. The specimen was CD4+ T cells sorted from blood. This TCR derives from a woman younger than 30 in good health. In DNA, the CDR3 is TGTGCCAGCAGTGCTGACAGGGCAACAAAAGAGACCCAGTACTTC. It encodes CASSADRATKETQYF.